The sequence of this T cell receptor beta chain was determined in a study of radiotherapy plus CTLA-4 blockade in lung cancer. In the study overall: Among patients, approximately 17% showed objective responses, and about 31% had disease control.

CDR3 length equals 15 residues. J was trimmed by 5 bases and V by 1 base; bases with no gene match: 5. Germline V lookup: CDR1 MDHEN, CDR2 SYDVKM. Using immunoSEQ multiplex PCR, the repertoire was profiled, and TCRdb retains in-frame clones only, with some absent. The profile covers about 98,000 clones, with 82% appearing a single time and 3% to 3.5% taken by the ten largest. The receptor's source is a human donor with non-small cell lung cancer who had a partial response to radiotherapy plus ipilimumab. The chain carries TRBV28 and TRBJ1-2; TRBD1 aligns across 9 bases. The input for sequencing was peripheral blood, taken from a patient treated with radiotherapy plus ipilimumab. This chain's CDR3 is CASSLSQGAQYGYTF. The CDR3 DNA sequence: TGTGCCAGCAGTTTATCACAGGGGGCGCAATATGGCTACACCTTC.